Shown below are 25 T cell receptor beta chains from a single sample sequenced in a study of cytomegalovirus exposure and HLA in healthy donors. PCR amplification relied on 60 Vbeta primers (plus 13 Jbeta primers). Produced via immunoSEQ multiplex PCR; TCRdb's table is partial and in-frame only. The sample holds fewer than 250,000 clones, over 75% seen once. Source material: PBMCs. All receptors come from a male donor in good health and CMV-seronegative.

The J gene is TRBJ1-1, the V gene TRBV6-6, with unresolved D. V shed 8 bases and J shed 4 bases, with 17 bases lying between them. The CDR3 extends over 14 amino acids. Germline V gene lookup returns CDR1 MNHNY and CDR2 SVGAGI (reference sequence). Here the CDR3 DNA reads TGTGCCAGCCGATCGTATAAGAGGGCCACTGAAGCTTTCTTT. It encodes CASRSYKRATEAFF.

The rearrangement joins TRBV10-3 to TRBJ2-1; D perhaps matches TRBD1 (6 bases). There are 14 residues in the CDR3. CDR1 ENHRY and CDR2 SYGVKD come from the germline V gene. V lost 8 bases and J 7 bases, leaving 18 bases between the germline ends. The CDR3 loop is CAIGAVDRFNEQFF. CDR3 DNA sequence: TGTGCCATCGGGGCGGTCGACAGGTTTAATGAGCAGTTCTTC.

This chain uses TRBV7-3 with TRBJ2-1; a weak D match, TRBD2 (6 bases). Germline V lookup: CDR1 SGHTA, CDR2 FQGTGA. Trimming cost V 6 bases and J 0 bases, with 15 bases left between them. This CDR3 has 16 residues. The CDR3 DNA reads TGTGCCAGCAGTAGCGGTAGCGCGAGCTCCTACAATGAGCAGTTCTTC. Protein product: CASSSGSASSYNEQFF.

The chain is built from TRBV9 and TRBJ2-1; 7 bases are shared with TRBD1. From germline, CDR1 is SGDLS and CDR2 YYNGEE. The CDR3 contains 14 residues. V gave up 3 bases and J gave up 4 bases; unmatched junction bases: 4. CDR3 nucleotide sequence: TGTGCCAGCAGCGCCAGGACAGGATACAATGAGCAGTTCTTC. It yields the protein CASSARTGYNEQFF.

The chain employs TRBV18 and TRBJ2-7, with TRBD1 identical over 8 bases. V shed 1 base, J shed 2 bases, and the junction held 4 bases outside the gene matches. The CDR3 length is 15 residues. The germline CDR1 and CDR2 sequences are KGHSH and LQKENI. The CDR3 region has the DNA TGTGCCAGCTCACCACACGACAGGGGTGCCTACGAGCAGTACTTC. This translates into CASSPHDRGAYEQYF.

This clone was recorded only once. This sequence joins TRBV7-2 and TRBJ1-4; D not resolved. The CDR3 consists of 18 residues. V was clipped by 1 base and J by 0 bases, with 15 bases between them. CDR1 and CDR2 (germline): SGHTA, FQGNSA. DNA for the CDR3: TGTGCCAGCAGCTTAGTTCCGGGGTGGGCGACAACTAATGAAAAACTGTTTTTT. Encoded protein: CASSLVPGWATTNEKLFF.

This chain links TRBV28 with TRBJ1-2; tentative D call: TRBD1 (6 bases). With 5 bases removed from V and 7 bases from J, the gap between germline ends came to 20 bases. This CDR3 region has 15 residues. Germline assignment: CDR1 MDHEN and CDR2 SYDVKM. The CDR3 region has the DNA TGTGCCAGCAGTCCTGCTGGGGGGGGCTCCGGTGGCTACACCTTC. This sequence encodes CASSPAGGGSGGYTF.

V gene TRBV7-2 combines with J gene TRBJ2-3; D is unclear. CDR3 length: 14 residues. Germline assignment: CDR1 SGHTA and CDR2 FQGNSA. The V gene lost 5 bases and the J gene lost 2 bases, with 11 bases spanning the gap. CDR3 in amino acids: CASSPHQATDTQYF. CDR3 coding DNA: TGTGCCAGCAGCCCCCATCAGGCCACAGATACGCAGTATTTT.

The chain employs TRBV19 and TRBJ1-1, with 9 bases that match TRBD1. Losses at the gene ends were 5 bases for V and 4 bases for J; bases not matched to a gene: 11. CDR1 and CDR2 from the germline V gene are LNHDA and SQIVND (reference sequence). The CDR3 extends over 16 amino acids. The CDR3, as DNA: TGTGCCAGTAGTCTTCTTGCGGGACAGGGTCCCACTGAAGCTTTCTTT. Encoded protein: CASSLLAGQGPTEAFF.

The chain joins TRBV7-3 to TRBJ1-1, with 7 positions matching TRBD1. J was trimmed by 6 bases and V by 2 bases; bases with no gene match: 3. Germline values: CDR1 SGHTA, CDR2 FQGTGA. The CDR3 contains 13 residues. CDR3 nucleotide sequence: TGTGCCAGCAGCTTAGCCCAGGGGGCTGAAGCTTTCTTT. Encoded protein: CASSLAQGAEAFF.

The V call is TRBV19, the J call TRBJ2-3, with TRBD1 matching over 8 bases. V shed 2 bases and J 2 bases; nucleotides not matched to a gene: 15. Germline loops: CDR1 LNHDA, CDR2 SQIVND (reference sequence). This CDR3 is built from 19 residues. CDR3 loop: CASSIKGVRDRLNTDTQYF. For the CDR3, the DNA is TGTGCCAGTAGTATAAAGGGGGTTCGGGACAGGTTAAACACAGATACGCAGTATTTT.

This rearrangement joins TRBV28 to TRBJ1-2; no clear D gene. Trimming cost V 6 bases and J 6 bases, with 11 bases left between them. The CDR3 contains 12 residues. Germline values: CDR1 MDHEN, CDR2 SYDVKM. CDR3: CASSLEGHGYTF. The CDR3 DNA sequence: TGTGCCAGCAGCCTGGAGGGCCATGGCTACACCTTC.

This clone has only a few counts. CDR3 nucleotide sequence: TGCGCCAGCAGCTTAGGACTAGCGGGGGGAACCACAGATACGCAGTATTTT. Encoded protein: CASSLGLAGGTTDTQYF. V gene TRBV5-1 combines with J gene TRBJ2-3, with 14 bases lining up with TRBD2. This CDR3 region has 17 residues. J gave up 2 bases and V 2 bases, and 4 bases lay outside the gene matches. In germline, CDR1 is SGHRS, CDR2 YFSETQ.

The chain employs TRBV5-5 and TRBJ1-1; D is possibly TRBD1 (5 bases). The V gene lost 1 base and the J gene lost 1 base, with 17 bases spanning the gap. CDR1 is SGHKS, CDR2 YYEKEE, per germline (reference sequence). This CDR3 is 17 amino acids long. In DNA form, the CDR3 reads TGTGCCAGCAGCTTGAGATTGGGGGGGTACAGGAACACTGAAGCTTTCTTT. It specifies CASSLRLGGYRNTEAFF.

The CDR3 DNA reads as TGTGCCAGCAGCGATGGACTAGACCCCTACGAGCAGTACTTC. It encodes CASSDGLDPYEQYF. The chain recombines TRBV11-1 with TRBJ2-7; 7 bases match TRBD2. With 5 bases clipped from V and 2 bases from J, the junction kept 6 bases outside the gene matches. Germline CDR1 SGHAT, CDR2 FQDESV (reference sequence). The CDR3 covers 14 residues. Filled out from reference TRBV11-1 and TRBJ2-7, the complete variable domain reads EAEVAQSPRYKITEKSQAVAFWCDPISGHATLYWYRQILGQGPELLVQFQDESVVDDSQLPKDRFSAERLKGVDSTLKIQPAELGDSAMYLCASSDGLDPYEQYFGPGTRLTVT.

Here the CDR3 DNA reads TGTGCCAGCTCACGACTGGGGACGGGTAGCGGGTACGAGCAGTACTTC. Translating it yields CASSRLGTGSGYEQYF. This sequence joins TRBV18 and TRBJ2-7, with 7 bases that match TRBD2. Germline lookup yields CDR1 KGHSH and CDR2 LQKENI. The CDR3 loop spans 16 amino acids. After removal of 4 bases from V and 4 bases from J, the junction contained 13 bases not matched to a gene. Supplemented by reference TRBV18 and TRBJ2-7, the full variable domain reads NAGVMQNPRHLVRRRGQEARLRCSPMKGHSHVYWYRQLPEEGLKFMVYLQKENIIDESGMPKERFSAEFPKEGPSILRIQQVVRGDSAAYFCASSRLGTGSGYEQYFGPGTRLTVT.

This CDR3 is CASSIGTGDQPQHF. Here the CDR3 DNA reads TGTGCCAGTAGTATAGGGACAGGGGATCAGCCCCAGCATTTT. The chain joins TRBV19 to TRBJ1-5, with TRBD1 matching over 9 bases. V shed 1 base, J shed 5 bases, and the junction held 0 bases outside the gene matches. Per the germline V gene, CDR1 is LNHDA and CDR2 is SQIVND (reference sequence). CDR3 size: 14 residues.

This chain connects TRBV7-8 to TRBJ1-3; 7 positions match TRBD1. CDR3 length equals 17 residues. Trimming took 3 bases from V and 0 from J; bases not matched to a gene: 8. Per the germline V gene, CDR1 is SGHVS and CDR2 is FQNEAQ. The CDR3 DNA sequence: TGTGCCAGCAGCTTCGAGCAGGGGGGCAGCTCTGGAAACACCATATATTTT. It translates to CASSFEQGGSSGNTIYF.

The chain has TRBV7-2 and TRBJ1-5, with 7 bases fitting TRBD1. Trimming took 3 bases from V and 3 from J; bases not matched to a gene: 5. The germline CDR1 and CDR2 sequences are SGHTA and FQGNSA. The CDR3 is made up of 15 amino acids. Here the CDR3 reads CASSLVTGSNQPQHF. CDR3 nucleotides: TGTGCCAGCAGCTTGGTGACAGGGTCCAATCAGCCCCAGCATTTT.

The genes are TRBV10-3 and TRBJ1-4, with D unclear. The CDR3 is made up of 14 amino acids. In germline, CDR1 is ENHRY, CDR2 SYGVKD. Trimming pared 0 bases from V and 4 bases from J, leaving 6 bases between. DNA of the CDR3: TGTGCCATCAGTGAGTCGGCAGATAATGAAAAACTGTTTTTT. Translation gives CAISESADNEKLFF.

CDR3 protein: CASRDDRANGYTF. The CDR3 nucleotides read TGTGCCAGCAGGGACGACAGGGCGAATGGCTACACCTTC. The chain recombines TRBV7-9 with TRBJ1-2, with 7 bases matching TRBD1. Germline V gene sequence: CDR1 SEHNR, CDR2 FQNEAQ (reference sequence). The CDR3 extends over 13 amino acids. After removal of 6 bases from V and 6 bases from J, the junction contained 7 bases not matched to a gene.

This clone was detected once. This rearrangement joins TRBV6-1 to TRBJ1-1; D gene unclear. CDR3 size: 12 residues. Germline assignment: CDR1 MNHNS and CDR2 SASEGT. V dropped 8 bases and J dropped 10 bases, with 17 bases sitting between them. For the CDR3, the DNA is TGTGCCAGCGGCGACCGGGTCTTGCGAGCTTTCTTT. Translation gives CASGDRVLRAFF.

The V gene is TRBV7-2, the J gene TRBJ2-7, with 10 bases identical to TRBD2. This CDR3 is built from 13 residues. V was pared by 6 bases and J by 9 bases, with 8 bases of the junction left unmatched. CDR1 is SGHTA and CDR2 is FQGNSA in the germline V gene. The DNA of the CDR3 is TGTGCCAGCAGAGGGCTAGCGGGGGCTGCGCAGTACTTC. The encoded protein is CASRGLAGAAQYF.

The chain links TRBV9 to TRBJ2-4, with D uncertain. Trimming left V 1 base short and J 0 bases short, with 11 bases between. The CDR3 extends over 16 amino acids. Germline V gene data show CDR1 as SGDLS and CDR2 as YYNGEE. CDR3 sequence reads: CASSVFPEIAKNIQYF. CDR3 nucleotide sequence: TGTGCCAGCAGCGTATTCCCAGAAATAGCCAAAAACATTCAGTACTTC.

V gene TRBV7-9 combines with J gene TRBJ1-4; TRBD1 aligns across 9 bases. Trimming removed 8 bases from V and 7 bases from J; junction bases left unmatched: 5. The CDR3 has 13 residues. Germline loops: CDR1 SEHNR, CDR2 FQNEAQ (reference sequence). The CDR3 spells CASVGQGTEKLFF. The CDR3 bases are TGTGCCAGCGTTGGACAGGGGACTGAAAAACTGTTTTTT. Looking up the rest from reference TRBV7-9 and TRBJ1-4 gives the full variable domain: DTGVSQNPRHKITKRGQNVTFRCDPISEHNRLYWYRQTLGQGPEFLTYFQNEAQLEKSRLLSDRFSAERPKGSFSTLEIQRTEQGDSAMYLCASVGQGTEKLFFGSGTQLSVL.